The clone carrying this TCR beta chain appeared many times. Its antigen remains unidentified. This sample stems from a study of neurological immune-mediated disorders. General study points: TCR clonal expansion peaked in HTLV-1-associated myelopathy patients and was lowest in multiple sclerosis patients. When the repertoires were grouped phylogenetically, those of 18 of the 34 multiple sclerosis patients came together in a single cluster of related CDR3 sequences, which points to a possible repertoire-level signature.

The CDR3 length is 10 residues. Germline V gives CDR1 SQVTM, CDR2 ANQGSEA. The V end lost 7 bases, the J end lost 4 bases, and 5 bases lay between the germline ends. The cDNA was produced through 5'RACE with 10-nucleotide random UMIs. A single record per CDR3 protein comes from TCRdb applying MiXCR to the 5' RACE reads. The data hold roughly 71,000 distinct CDR3 sequences, with 3.9% observed a single time. The receptor was isolated from a man aged 25-40 years with multiple sclerosis. The chain is built from TRBV29-1 and TRBJ2-1, with D hard to call. Specimen: PBMCs. The CDR3 DNA reads as TGCAGCGGGGGTTACAATGAGCAGTTCTTC. It translates to CSGGYNEQFF.